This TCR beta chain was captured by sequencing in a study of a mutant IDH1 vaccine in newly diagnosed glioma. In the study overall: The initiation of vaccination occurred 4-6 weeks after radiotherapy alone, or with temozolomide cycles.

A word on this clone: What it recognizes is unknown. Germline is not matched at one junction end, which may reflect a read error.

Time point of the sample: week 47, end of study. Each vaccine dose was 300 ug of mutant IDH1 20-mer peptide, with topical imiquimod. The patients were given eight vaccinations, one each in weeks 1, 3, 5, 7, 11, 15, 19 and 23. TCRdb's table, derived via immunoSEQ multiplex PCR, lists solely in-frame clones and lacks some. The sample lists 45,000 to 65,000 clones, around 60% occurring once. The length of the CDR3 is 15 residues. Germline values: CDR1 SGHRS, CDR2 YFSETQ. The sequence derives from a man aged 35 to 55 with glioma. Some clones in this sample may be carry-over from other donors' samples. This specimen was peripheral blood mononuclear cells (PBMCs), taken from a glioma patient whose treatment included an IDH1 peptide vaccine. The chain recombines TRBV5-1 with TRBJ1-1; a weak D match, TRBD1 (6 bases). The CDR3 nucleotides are TGCGCCAGCACCTTGGACGGACAGAAGAACACTGAAGCTTTCTTT. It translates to CASTLDGQKNTEAFF.